A single sample is the source of the 21 T cell receptor beta chains below, sequenced in a study of cytomegalovirus exposure and HLA in healthy donors. Vbeta (60) and Jbeta (13) primers were used in the PCR. The repertoire was sequenced with immunoSEQ multiplex PCR; TCRdb's copy has only in-frame clones and lacks some. The sample lists 100,000 to 150,000 clones; roughly four fifths were seen once. Sequences were obtained from PBMCs. The receptors were sampled from a woman aged 50 to 60 in good health and CMV-seropositive.

This clone occurred a few times. This chain connects TRBV19 to TRBJ1-4, with TRBD1 identical over 7 bases. The ends lost 3 bases at V and 4 bases at J; junction bases unmatched: 8. Germline CDR1 is LNHDA and CDR2 is SQIVND (reference sequence). The CDR3 is 16 residues long. The DNA for the CDR3 is TGTGCCAGTAGTATCTTCGGACAGGTCAATAATGAAAAACTGTTTTTT. Amino acid sequence: CASSIFGQVNNEKLFF.

As regards this clone: The junction shows a germline mismatch at one end, possibly a read error. CDR3 DNA: TGTGCCATCATTGAGACAGGGGGCTCCGAGCAGTACTTC. Its protein product is CAIIETGGSEQYF. The chain has TRBV10-3 and TRBJ2-7, with 10 bases identical to TRBD1. In germline, CDR1 is ENHRY, CDR2 SYGVKD. CDR3 length equals 13 residues.

V is TRBV5-1 and J is TRBJ2-1; TRBD2 is a possible D gene (8 bases). This CDR3 comprises 15 residues. Trimming took 4 bases from V and 2 from J, leaving 13 bases between them. Germline CDR1 reads SGHRS; CDR2 reads YFSETQ. The CDR3 bases are TGCGCCAGCAGCCGGGGGGGGACAGCCTACAATGAGCAGTTCTTC. The encoded protein is CASSRGGTAYNEQFF. The full variable domain, completed using reference TRBV5-1 and TRBJ2-1, is KAGVTQTPRYLIKTRGQQVTLSCSPISGHRSVSWYQQTPGQGLQFLFEYFSETQRNKGNFPGRFSGRQFSNSRSEMNVSTLELGDSALYLCASSRGGTAYNEQFFGPGTRLTVL.

CDR3 nucleotide sequence: TGTGCCAGCAGTACAGGGGTCGAAAACGAGCAGTACTTC. It encodes CASSTGVENEQYF. The chain links TRBV2 to TRBJ2-7, with TRBD1 identical over 7 bases. Germline V gene sequence: CDR1 SNHLY, CDR2 FYNNEI. The CDR3 loop spans 13 amino acids. The V gene end was trimmed by 5 bases and the J gene end by 5 bases; junction bases not matched to a gene: 6.

This clone was recorded only once. The chain joins TRBV7-8 to TRBJ2-1; 8 nucleotides align to TRBD2. V gave up 7 bases and J gave up 5 bases; unmatched junction bases: 13. CDR1 and CDR2 from the germline V gene are SGHVS and FQNEAQ. This CDR3 is built from 16 residues. The CDR3 region is CASTPGGEVVDNEQFF. In DNA, the CDR3 is TGTGCCAGCACCCCGGGGGGGGAGGTGGTGGACAATGAGCAGTTCTTC.

This rearrangement joins TRBV18 to TRBJ1-1; 7 bases match TRBD1. CDR1 is KGHSH and CDR2 is LQKENI in the germline V gene. V trimming: 6 bases; J trimming: 2 bases; junction bases outside the gene matches: 6. The CDR3 runs to 14 residues. CDR3 bases: TGTGCCAGCTCGCGTGGGACAGACAACACTGAAGCTTTCTTT. The encoded protein is CASSRGTDNTEAFF.

The table lists this clone with a count of one. The chain links TRBV5-1 to TRBJ2-6, with 9 bases lining up with TRBD1. The J segment lost 4 bases and the V segment lost 2 bases, leaving 7 bases of the junction unmatched. The CDR3 runs 17 residues. Germline CDR1 SGHRS, CDR2 YFSETQ. This CDR3 reads CASSLSGQGTGANVLTF. The CDR3 nucleotides read TGCGCCAGCAGCTTATCCGGACAGGGGACGGGGGCCAACGTCCTGACTTTC. Supplemented by reference TRBV5-1 and TRBJ2-6, the full variable domain reads KAGVTQTPRYLIKTRGQQVTLSCSPISGHRSVSWYQQTPGQGLQFLFEYFSETQRNKGNFPGRFSGRQFSNSRSEMNVSTLELGDSALYLCASSLSGQGTGANVLTFGAGSRLTVL.

This clone was observed a few times. The chain combines TRBV7-6 with TRBJ2-3; D remains ambiguous. Trimming stripped 2 bases from V and 4 bases from J, with 10 bases between. This CDR3 is 14 amino acids long. Germline-derived CDR1 and CDR2 are SGHVS and FNYEAQ. CDR3 sequence: CASSLYSLSDTQYF. CDR3 DNA sequence: TGTGCCAGCAGCTTATACTCGCTATCAGATACGCAGTATTTT.

This sequence joins TRBV7-8 and TRBJ1-2; 7 bases map to TRBD1. Germline V gives CDR1 SGHVS, CDR2 FQNEAQ. The junction had 8 bases not matched to a gene; V was cut back by 5 bases and J by 2 bases. The CDR3 runs to 15 residues. CDR3: CASSPQGQLNYGYTF. The DNA for the CDR3 is TGTGCCAGCAGCCCCCAGGGACAGTTAAACTATGGCTACACCTTC.

CDR3 region: CASSVDRGDSPLHF. The DNA for the CDR3 is TGCGCCAGCAGTGTGGACAGGGGCGATTCACCCCTCCACTTT. V usage is TRBV10-2 and J usage is TRBJ1-6; 9 bases are a match to TRBD1. CDR1 WSHSY and CDR2 SAAADI come from the germline V gene. V dropped 4 bases and J dropped 8; count of bases not matched to a gene: 3. The CDR3 covers 14 residues.

This clone was counted only a few times. The chain has TRBV7-3 and TRBJ1-1; a weak D match, TRBD1 (5 bases). Germline CDR1 reads SGHTA; CDR2 reads FQGTGA. Trimming took 5 bases from V and 5 from J, leaving 12 bases between them. The CDR3 runs 13 residues. The DNA for the CDR3 is TGTGCCAGCAGCATGGGGCCGGCAACTGAAGCTTTCTTT. Amino acids: CASSMGPATEAFF.

The chain joins TRBV27 to TRBJ1-1; no clear D. The CDR3 totals 14 residues. Germline lookup yields CDR1 MNHEY and CDR2 SMNVEV (reference sequence). Trimming shortened V by 4 bases and J by 3 bases, and 12 bases separated the two germline ends. The CDR3 spells CASSSSNTHTEAFF. CDR3 coding DNA: TGTGCCAGCAGTTCGTCGAACACCCACACTGAAGCTTTCTTT.

The rearrangement joins TRBV19 to TRBJ2-3; maybe TRBD2 (6 bases). V was trimmed by 2 bases and J by 3 bases, leaving 9 bases between them. The CDR3 spans 14 residues. The germline V gene has CDR1 LNHDA and CDR2 SQIVND (reference sequence). The CDR3 nucleotides are TGTGCCAGTAGTATATATGGGGGGACAGATACGCAGTATTTT. Protein product: CASSIYGGTDTQYF.

The chain joins TRBV25-1 to TRBJ1-1; D perhaps matches TRBD1 (6 bases). Looked up from germline, CDR1 is MGHDK and CDR2 is SYGVNS. V lost 8 bases and J 2 bases, leaving 15 bases between the germline ends. The CDR3 runs 14 residues. CDR3 residues: CASRPPGQNTEAFF. As DNA, the CDR3 is TGTGCCAGCCGACCCCCGGGACAAAACACTGAAGCTTTCTTT. Based on the CDR3 plus reference TRBV25-1 and TRBJ1-1, the full variable domain is EADIYQTPRYLVIGTGKKITLECSQTMGHDKMYWYQQDPGMELHLIHYSYGVNSTEKGDLSSESTVSRIRTEHFPLTLESARPSHTSQYLCASRPPGQNTEAFFGQGTRLTVV.

As to this clone: One end of the junction is discordant with germline, which a read error may explain. The rearrangement uses TRBV7-9 and TRBJ1-4; D is unclear. Germline CDR1 SEHNR, CDR2 FQNEAQ (reference sequence). CDR3 length: 16 residues. CDR3 sequence reads: CSSSLARSSKNEKLFF. The CDR3 region has the DNA TGTTCCAGCAGCTTAGCGCGGAGTTCGAAGAATGAAAAACTGTTTTTT.

This chain connects TRBV2 to TRBJ2-5, with a possible D match to TRBD1 (6 bases). Germline V gene lookup returns CDR1 SNHLY and CDR2 FYNNEI. The CDR3 contains 14 residues. V shed 5 bases and J shed 5 bases, with 15 bases lying between them. The CDR3 region has the DNA TGTGCCAGCAGTAACACAGGGTTGGGGGAGACCCAGTACTTC. It is translated as CASSNTGLGETQYF.

This clone was seen a few times. This chain uses TRBV5-1 with TRBJ1-4, with TRBD1 matching 9 bases. Germline CDR1 SGHRS, CDR2 YFSETQ. Germline trimming cut 3 bases from V and 1 base from J; bases unmatched to any gene: 13. The CDR3 has 19 amino acids. The DNA for the CDR3 is TGCGCCAGCAGCTCACGTCCCGGGACAGGGATCCAAACTAATGAAAAACTGTTTTTT. Translating gives CASSSRPGTGIQTNEKLFF. The full variable domain, rest sourced from reference TRBV5-1 and TRBJ1-4, is KAGVTQTPRYLIKTRGQQVTLSCSPISGHRSVSWYQQTPGQGLQFLFEYFSETQRNKGNFPGRFSGRQFSNSRSEMNVSTLELGDSALYLCASSSRPGTGIQTNEKLFFGSGTQLSVL.

This clone was observed a single time. This chain joins TRBV7-3 and TRBJ2-1; the match to TRBD1 covers 7 bases. The germline V gene encodes CDR1 SGHTA and CDR2 FQGTGA. V dropped 5 bases and J dropped 6; count of bases not matched to a gene: 7. This CDR3 is 14 amino acids long. CDR3 nucleotide sequence: TGTGCCAGCAGCCCCCGACAGGGTTCCAATGAGCAGTTCTTC. Residues: CASSPRQGSNEQFF.

This clone came up once. The DNA for the CDR3 is TGTGCCAGCAGCTCCATAGCGGAGACTAGCACAGATACGCAGTATTTT. Protein sequence: CASSSIAETSTDTQYF. V is TRBV13 and J is TRBJ2-3; D perhaps matches TRBD2 (6 bases). CDR1 is PRHDT, CDR2 FYEKMQ, per germline (reference sequence). V was shortened by 4 bases and J by 0 bases, with 14 bases between the two germline ends. This CDR3 has 16 residues. The variable domain in full, with the rest retrieved from reference TRBV13 and TRBJ2-3, is AAGVIQSPRHLIKEKRETATLKCYPIPRHDTVYWYQQGPGQDPQFLISFYEKMQSDKGSIPDRFSAQQFSDYHSELNMSSLELGDSALYFCASSSIAETSTDTQYFGPGTRLTVL.

This clone has a handful of counts. The chain carries TRBV7-6 and TRBJ1-1; a weak D match, TRBD1 (5 bases). Germline CDR1 is SGHVS and CDR2 is FNYEAQ. This CDR3 has 15 residues. V dropped 5 bases and J dropped 4 bases, with 17 bases sitting between them. CDR3 protein: CASSTTGGKRTEAFF. The CDR3 DNA reads TGTGCCAGCAGCACCACAGGAGGGAAGCGCACTGAAGCTTTCTTT.

The CDR3 region has the DNA TGTGCCAGCAAGAGGGGAGGGGACAGGGGCTACGAGCAGTACTTC. As protein: CASKRGGDRGYEQYF. The chain combines TRBV7-2 with TRBJ2-7, with 10 bases lining up with TRBD1. The germline V gene encodes CDR1 SGHTA and CDR2 FQGNSA. Trimming at V came to 7 bases and at J to 3 bases, leaving 9 bases not matched to a gene. The CDR3 runs 15 residues.